The entry below describes one TCR beta chain. The antigen remains unidentified. CDR3 length: 14 amino acids. Trimming removed 6 bases from V and 15 bases from J; junction bases left unmatched: 13. The germline V gene encodes CDR1 LNHDA and CDR2 SQIVND (reference sequence). The entry originates in a study of shared clonotypes between healthy human individuals. Overall study findings and caveats: Memory subsets generally showed lower estimated richness than naive subsets.

The data were produced by immunoSEQ multiplex PCR, yet TCRdb's version contains in-frame clones alone and is incomplete. The table has about 2 million clones, 95% seen once. Sequencing input: naive CD4+ T cells sorted from blood. Documented subset: CD45RA+ positively selected. The receptor's source is a man aged 18 to 30 in good health. The chain is built from TRBV19 and TRBJ2-1, with 11 bases matching TRBD2. The CDR3 reads CASRAAVTSGNSFF. CDR3 in DNA: TGTGCCAGTAGGGCTGCCGTGACTAGCGGGAATTCGTTCTTC.